A selection of T cell receptor beta chains follows, all from one sample in a study of blood T cell repertoires in COVID-19. Sequenced by immunoSEQ multiplex PCR; TCRdb stores in-frame clones only, minus some. The table lists approximately 150,000 clones, approximately 86% of them singletons. The sample comprised peripheral blood. The receptors here all came from a man between 65 and 85 years old with acute or convalescent COVID-19. CDR3s include the opening cysteine and the closing phenylalanine or tryptophan. The D gene is left open where the match is weak. Some rows mark clone size as missing; the rest say once, few, many or name a class of expanded clone.

>TRBJ2-1|TRBD2|NA|TRBV5-1
TGCGCCAGCAGCCCGACTAGCGGGGAATCTGAGCAGTTCTTC
CASSPTSGESEQFF
>TRBJ2-3|TRBD2|NA|TRBV2
TGTGCCAGCACCGGACTAGCGGGGGGCATGAAGAAGACAGATACGCAGTATTTT
CASTGLAGGMKKTDTQYF
>TRBJ2-2|NA|NA|TRBV7-8
TGTGCCAGCAGCTTAAGGGAAGGACGGGGGAACACCGGGGAGCTGTTTTTT
CASSLREGRGNTGELFF
>TRBJ2-3|NA|NA|TRBV7-3
TGTGCCAGCGCCTCGGGGGATTACACAGATACGCAGTATTTT
CASASGDYTDTQYF
>TRBJ2-2|TRBD1|NA|TRBV6-1
TGTGCCAGCAGAGACCGGGACAGGGATAACGGGGAGCTGTTTTTT
CASRDRDRDNGELFF
>TRBJ2-3|NA|NA|TRBV14
TGTGCCAGCAGCCTCGTGGGGGGATCCAGCACAGATACGCAGTATTTT
CASSLVGGSSTDTQYF
>TRBJ1-3|NA|NA|TRBV4-1
TGCGCCAGCAGCCAGTGGACTGAAAGAAACACCATATATTTT
CASSQWTERNTIYF
>TRBJ2-7|NA|NA|TRBV15
TGTGCCACCAGCAGAGATACATCCTACGAGCAGTACTTC
CATSRDTSYEQYF
>TRBJ2-4|TRBD1|NA|TRBV3-1/TRBV3-2
TGTGCCAGCAGCCTCTTCATTGGGACAGGGGTCAAAGCCAAAAACATTCAGTACTTC
CASSLFIGTGVKAKNIQYF
>TRBJ1-2|NA|few|TRBV28
TGTGCCATCGAGGACTTAACCCGATATGGCTACACCTTC
CAIEDLTRYGYTF
>TRBJ1-4|TRBD1|NA|TRBV5-1
TGCGCCAGCAGCAGGACAGGGGCAGGAACTAATGAAAAACTGTTTTTT
CASSRTGAGTNEKLFF
>TRBJ2-5|NA|NA|TRBV6-1
TGTGCCAGCAGTGAAATGGCAGGGTTCCAAGAGACCCAGTACTTC
CASSEMAGFQETQYF
>TRBJ2-3|NA|NA|TRBV4-2
TGTGCCAGCAGCCCCGTTCGAGGGGGAATCGGGCCCGGTGCGCAGTATTTT
CASSPVRGGIGPGAQYF
>TRBJ2-7|TRBD1|NA|TRBV6-5
TGTGCCAGCATCCAACCTCGGACAGGCGACGAGCAGTACTTC
CASIQPRTGDEQYF
>TRBJ1-2|NA|few|TRBV19
TGTGCCAGTAGTATAGGACAAGGCAGGGGAAATTATGGCTACACCTTC
CASSIGQGRGNYGYTF
>TRBJ1-2|TRBD1|NA|TRBV2
TGTGCCAGCAGGACCGGGACAGGGTTGAATGGCTACACCTTC
CASRTGTGLNGYTF
>TRBJ1-5|NA|once|TRBV18
TGTGCCAGCTCACCACAGGGAGGCAATCAGCCCCAGCATTTT
CASSPQGGNQPQHF
>TRBJ1-5|NA|NA|TRBV6-1
TGTGCCAGCAGTGAAACTCCTACAGCCTATAGCAATCAGCCCCAGCATTTT
CASSETPTAYSNQPQHF
>TRBJ1-1|TRBD1|NA|TRBV12-3/TRBV12-4
TGTGCCAGCAGTCGGGACAGGGTTTCTGAAGCTTTCTTT
CASSRDRVSEAFF
>TRBJ1-2|TRBD1|NA|TRBV27
TGTGCCAGCAGTGGTCTTGGACAGGGGATTAACTATGGCTACACCTTC
CASSGLGQGINYGYTF
>TRBJ1-1|NA|NA|TRBV7-6
TGTGCCAGCAGCCGCCGACAGGCGGGCGGGGGCACTGAAGCTTTCTTT
CASSRRQAGGGTEAFF
>TRBJ1-5|NA|NA|TRBV3-1/TRBV3-2
TGTGCCAGCAGCCTAGCTAGGGGAAGTCAGCCCCAGCATTTT
CASSLARGSQPQHF
>TRBJ2-1|NA|NA|TRBV14
TGTGCCAGCAGCCCTCAACCAGGCAATGAGCAGTTCTTC
CASSPQPGNEQFF
>TRBJ1-1|NA|NA|TRBV7-9
TGTGCCAGCAGCCGGTTGGGCAGGACACGTAACACTGAAGCTTTCTTT
CASSRLGRTRNTEAFF
>TRBJ2-7|TRBD1|NA|TRBV5-1
TGCGCCAGCTCAGCCTTAACGGGACAGAGCTACGAGCAGTACTTC
CASSALTGQSYEQYF
>TRBJ2-5|TRBD2|NA|TRBV6-5
TGTGCCAGCACCCATACTAGCGGGGTTCAAGAGACCCAGTACTTC
CASTHTSGVQETQYF
>TRBJ2-7|TRBD2|NA|TRBV6-5
TGTGCCAGCAGCCTAGCGGGGGGGGTTTACGAGCAGTACTTC
CASSLAGGVYEQYF
>TRBJ1-1|NA|NA|TRBV27
TGTGCCAGCAGCTGGAGTTTTATGAACACTGAAGCTTTCTTT
CASSWSFMNTEAFF
>TRBJ1-5|TRBD1|NA|TRBV28
TGTGCCAGCAGTTCCAGACAGGGGGCGGGCAATCAGCCCCAGCATTTT
CASSSRQGAGNQPQHF
>TRBJ2-7|TRBD2|NA|TRBV6-5
TGTGCCAGCAGTTCCACTAGCGGGAGCTCCTACGAGCAGTACTTC
CASSSTSGSSYEQYF
>TRBJ1-2|TRBD1|few|TRBV18
TGTGCCAGCTCCCAAGACCGGGACAGGGGCGGCTACACCTTC
CASSQDRDRGGYTF
>TRBJ1-3|NA|NA|TRBV5-1
TGCGCCAGCACCGTCGGACAGCCGGGGACTGGAAACACCATATATTTT
CASTVGQPGTGNTIYF
>TRBJ2-4|TRBD2|NA|TRBV11-2
TGTGCCAGCAGCTCCGGTGGGGGGGAGGCCAAAAACATTCAGTACTTC
CASSSGGGEAKNIQYF
>TRBJ1-5|NA|NA|TRBV27
TGTGCCAGCAGTTTACCCGCTTACCGATTTCAGGGGCTCAGGAATCAGCCCCAGCATTTT
CASSLPAYRFQGLRNQPQHF
>TRBJ1-6|TRBD1|once|TRBV7-9
TGTGCCAGCAGCAAGGGACAGGAAAATTCACCCCTCCACTTT
CASSKGQENSPLHF
>TRBJ2-2|NA|few|TRBV20-1
TGCAGTGCTAGTAAAGACTCCACCGGGGAGCTGTTTTTT
CSASKDSTGELFF
>TRBJ2-1|TRBD2|NA|TRBV10-1
TGCGCCACCAGGACTAGCGGGGGCAATGAGCAGTTCTTC
CATRTSGGNEQFF